This T cell receptor (beta chain) was captured by sequencing in a study of blood T cell repertoires in COVID-19. In the original processing: Amplified reference gene primers provided the basis for estimating nucleated cell counts. The table came from immunoSEQ multiplex PCR; TCRdb's copy has only in-frame clones and leaves some out. V and J calls and clone size are those listed in that table; D and trimming were worked out from the DNA. The sample has roughly 90,000 clones; around three quarters are singletons. The V end lost 6 bases, the J end lost 8 bases, and 19 bases lay between the germline ends. CDR3 size: 14 residues. CDR1 is MNHEY and CDR2 is SMNVEV in the germline V gene (reference sequence). This clone appeared a few times.

Sequencing was done on a sample of peripheral blood. The source of this sequence is a woman in her seventies with acute or convalescent COVID-19. V usage is TRBV27 and J usage is TRBJ1-2, with D possibly being TRBD1 (5 bases). CDR3: CASRLTWGAEGYTF. In DNA, the CDR3 is TGTGCCAGCAGACTTACGTGGGGCGCAGAGGGCTACACCTTC.